This TCR beta chain appears in the sequencing data of a study of cytomegalovirus exposure and HLA in healthy donors. Points on this clone: No antigen is known for it.

General observations from the study: Sequencing likely generated an artifact that appeared as a cluster of highly shared sequence variants. Accounts indicate the classifier identified cytomegalovirus status with strong specificity and sensitivity.

This PCR relied on a set of 60 Vbeta primers and 13 Jbeta primers. Only in-frame clones appear in the TCRdb table, and some are missing; sequencing was by immunoSEQ multiplex PCR. The sample holds more than 140,000 clones, 55% to 70% seen once. Trimming stripped 3 bases from V and 7 bases from J, with 16 bases between. Germline V lookup: CDR1 MNHNY, CDR2 SVGAGI (reference sequence). This CDR3 spans 15 amino acids. The receptor comes from a woman in her 30s in good health and CMV-seropositive. The sequenced sample consisted of PBMCs. The chain combines TRBV6-6 with TRBJ1-5; tentatively, D is TRBD1 (6 bases). The CDR3 reads CASSYSGVTGQPQHF. CDR3 DNA sequence: TGTGCCAGCAGTTATTCAGGGGTTACAGGACAGCCCCAGCATTTT.